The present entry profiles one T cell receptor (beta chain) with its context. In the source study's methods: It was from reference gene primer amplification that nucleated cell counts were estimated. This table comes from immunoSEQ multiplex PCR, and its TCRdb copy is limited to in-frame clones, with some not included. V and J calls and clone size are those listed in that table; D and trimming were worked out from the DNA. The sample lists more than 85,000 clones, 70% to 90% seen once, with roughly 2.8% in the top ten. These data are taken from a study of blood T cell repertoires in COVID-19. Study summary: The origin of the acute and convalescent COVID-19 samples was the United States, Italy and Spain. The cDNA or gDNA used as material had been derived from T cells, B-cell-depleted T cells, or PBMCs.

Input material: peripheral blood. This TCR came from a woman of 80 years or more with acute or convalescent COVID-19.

CDR3 DNA: TGTGCCAGCTCACCAGTCAGGGGAAACTCTGGAAACACCATATATTTT. Its translation is CASSPVRGNSGNTIYF. The J gene is TRBJ1-3, the V gene TRBV18; possibly TRBD1 for D (6 bases). V lost 2 bases and J 0 bases, leaving 11 bases between the germline ends. Germline CDR1 is KGHSH and CDR2 is LQKENI. This CDR3 is built from 16 residues. The full variable domain, rest sourced from reference TRBV18 and TRBJ1-3, is NAGVMQNPRHLVRRRGQEARLRCSPMKGHSHVYWYRQLPEEGLKFMVYLQKENIIDESGMPKERFSAEFPKEGPSILRIQQVVRGDSAAYFCASSPVRGNSGNTIYFGEGSWLTVV.